This T cell receptor beta chain stems from a study of cytomegalovirus exposure and HLA in healthy donors. Primers: 60 Vbeta forward and 13 Jbeta reverse. Only in-frame clones appear in the TCRdb table, and some are missing; sequencing was by immunoSEQ multiplex PCR. The sample holds 130,000 or so clones; roughly 70% are singletons and the top ten take 2.1%. Turning to this clone: Its cognate antigen is unknown.

Germline V gives CDR1 LNHNV, CDR2 YYDKDF (reference sequence). The CDR3 length is 15 residues. V was pared by 1 base and J by 1 base, with 11 bases between. Study-level results: V segments that were indistinguishable, TRBV6-2 and TRBV6-3 among them, were omitted from analysis. Presence/absence analyses supposed approximately even sequencing depth among donors. Analysis performed later showed TCR beta chains linked to HLA being more clonally expanded than equally common others.

The J gene is TRBJ2-7, the V gene TRBV15, with D uncertain. The sequenced sample consisted of PBMCs. This TCR came from a woman aged 40 to 50 in good health and CMV-seropositive. DNA for the CDR3: TGTGCCACCAGCAGAGTTAGCTATACGTCCTACGAGCAGTACTTC. This codes for CATSRVSYTSYEQYF. The whole variable domain, filled in from reference TRBV15 and TRBJ2-7, reads DAMVIQNPRYQVTQFGKPVTLSCSQTLNHNVMYWYQQKSSQAPKLLFHYYDKDFNNEADTPDNFQSRRPNTSFCFLDIRSPGLGDTAMYLCATSRVSYTSYEQYFGPGTRLTVT.